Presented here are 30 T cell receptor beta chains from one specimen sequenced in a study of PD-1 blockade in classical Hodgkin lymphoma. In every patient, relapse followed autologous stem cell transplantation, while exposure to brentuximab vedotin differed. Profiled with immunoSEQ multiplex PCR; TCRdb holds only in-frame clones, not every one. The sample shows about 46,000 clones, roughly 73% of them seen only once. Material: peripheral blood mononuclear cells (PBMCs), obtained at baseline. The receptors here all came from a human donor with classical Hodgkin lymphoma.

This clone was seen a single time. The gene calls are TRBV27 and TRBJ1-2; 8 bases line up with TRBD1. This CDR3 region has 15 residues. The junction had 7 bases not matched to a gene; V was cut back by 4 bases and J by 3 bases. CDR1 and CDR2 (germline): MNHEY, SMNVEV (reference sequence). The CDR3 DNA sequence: TGTGCCAGCAGTTCACCCGGACAGGGCCACTATGGCTACACCTTC. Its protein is CASSSPGQGHYGYTF.

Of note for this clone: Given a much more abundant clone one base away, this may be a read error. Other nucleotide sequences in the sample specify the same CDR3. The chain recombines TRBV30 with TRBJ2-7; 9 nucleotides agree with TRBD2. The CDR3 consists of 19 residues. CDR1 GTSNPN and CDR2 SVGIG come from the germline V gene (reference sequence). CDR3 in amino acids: CAWSVSVEREATLSYEQYF. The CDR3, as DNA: TGTGCCTGGAGTGTGTCGGTTGAGCGGGAGGCCACACTCTCCTACGAGCAGTACTTT. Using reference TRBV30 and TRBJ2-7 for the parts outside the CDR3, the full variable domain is SQTIHQWPATLVQPVGSPLSLECTVEGTSNPNLYWYRQAAGRGLQLLFYSVGIGQISSEVPQNLSASRPQDRQFILSSKKLLLSDSGFYLCAWSVSVEREATLSYEQYFGPGTRLTVT.

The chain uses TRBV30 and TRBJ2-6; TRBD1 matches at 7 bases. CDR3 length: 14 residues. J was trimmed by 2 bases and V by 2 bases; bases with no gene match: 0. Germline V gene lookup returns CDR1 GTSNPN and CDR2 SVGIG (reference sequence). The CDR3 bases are TGTGCCTGGAGTACAGGGGCTGGGGCCAACGTCCTGACTTTC. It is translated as CAWSTGAGANVLTF.

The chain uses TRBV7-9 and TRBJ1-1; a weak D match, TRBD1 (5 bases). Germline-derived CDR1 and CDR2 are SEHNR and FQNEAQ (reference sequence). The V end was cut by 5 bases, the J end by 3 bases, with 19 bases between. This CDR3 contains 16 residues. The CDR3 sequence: CASSRRDPWGYTEAFF. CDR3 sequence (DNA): TGTGCCAGCAGCCGCCGGGACCCCTGGGGGTACACTGAAGCTTTCTTT.

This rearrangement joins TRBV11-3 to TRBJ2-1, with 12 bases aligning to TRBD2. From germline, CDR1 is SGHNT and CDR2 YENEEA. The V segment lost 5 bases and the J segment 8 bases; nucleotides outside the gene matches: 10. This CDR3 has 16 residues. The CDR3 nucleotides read TGTGCCAGCAGCAGCGTGACTAGCGGGAGTGGGTATGAGCAGTTCTTC. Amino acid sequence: CASSSVTSGSGYEQFF.

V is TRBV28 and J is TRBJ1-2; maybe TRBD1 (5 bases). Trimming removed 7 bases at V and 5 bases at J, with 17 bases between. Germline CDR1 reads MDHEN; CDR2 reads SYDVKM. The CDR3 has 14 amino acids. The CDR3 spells CASIEGQRGYGYTF. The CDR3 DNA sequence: TGTGCCAGCATCGAAGGCCAGAGGGGTTATGGCTACACCTTC.

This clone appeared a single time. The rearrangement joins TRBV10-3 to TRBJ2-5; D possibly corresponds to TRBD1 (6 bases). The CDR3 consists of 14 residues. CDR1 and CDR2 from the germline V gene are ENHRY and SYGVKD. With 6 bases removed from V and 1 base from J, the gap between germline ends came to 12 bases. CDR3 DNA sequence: TGTGCCATCAGCCTACAGGGATTCCAAGAGACCCAGTACTTC. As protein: CAISLQGFQETQYF.

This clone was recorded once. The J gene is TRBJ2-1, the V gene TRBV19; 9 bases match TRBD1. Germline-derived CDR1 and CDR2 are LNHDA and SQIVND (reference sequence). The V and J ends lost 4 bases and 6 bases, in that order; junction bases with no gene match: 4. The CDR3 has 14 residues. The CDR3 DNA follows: TGTGCCAGTAGTAACAGGGGGCGCGTCAATGAGCAGTTCTTC. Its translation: CASSNRGRVNEQFF. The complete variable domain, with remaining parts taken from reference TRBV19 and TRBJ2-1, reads DGGITQSPKYLFRKEGQNVTLSCEQNLNHDAMYWYRQDPGQGLRLIYYSQIVNDFQKGDIAEGYSVSREKKESFPLTVTSAQKNPTAFYLCASSNRGRVNEQFFGPGTRLTVL.

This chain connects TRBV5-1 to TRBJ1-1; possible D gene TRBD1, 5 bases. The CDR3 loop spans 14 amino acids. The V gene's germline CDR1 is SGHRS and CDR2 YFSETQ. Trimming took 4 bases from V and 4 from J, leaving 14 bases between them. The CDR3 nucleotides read TGCGCCAGCAGCCGAGGAGCAGGGATCACTGAAGCTTTCTTT. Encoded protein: CASSRGAGITEAFF.

The CDR3 spells CASSLGFKEDGYTF. CDR3 bases: TGTGCCAGCAGCTTAGGCTTCAAGGAGGATGGCTACACCTTC. The rearrangement joins TRBV7-2 to TRBJ1-2; no clear D. This CDR3 spans 14 amino acids. Germline V lookup: CDR1 SGHTA, CDR2 FQGNSA. Trimming shortened V by 1 base and J by 6 bases, and 12 bases separated the two germline ends.

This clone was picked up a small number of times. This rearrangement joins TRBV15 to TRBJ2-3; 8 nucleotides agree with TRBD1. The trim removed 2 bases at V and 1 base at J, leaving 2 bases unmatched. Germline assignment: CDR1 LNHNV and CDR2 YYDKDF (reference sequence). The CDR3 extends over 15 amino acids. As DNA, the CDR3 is TGTGCCACCAGCAGACGGGGACAGGGCACAGATACGCAGTATTTT. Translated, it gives CATSRRGQGTDTQYF.

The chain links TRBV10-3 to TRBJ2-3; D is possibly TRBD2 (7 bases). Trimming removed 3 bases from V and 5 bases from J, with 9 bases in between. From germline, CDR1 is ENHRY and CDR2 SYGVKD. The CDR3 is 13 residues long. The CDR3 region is CAISEGGVDTQYF. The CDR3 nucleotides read TGTGCCATCAGTGAAGGGGGGGTAGATACGCAGTATTTT.

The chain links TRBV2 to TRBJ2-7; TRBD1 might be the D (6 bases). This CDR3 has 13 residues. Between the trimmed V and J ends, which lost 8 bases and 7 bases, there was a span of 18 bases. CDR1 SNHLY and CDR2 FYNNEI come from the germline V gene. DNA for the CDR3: TGTGCCAGCCGACAGGTCCTCATGGGGGAGCAGTACTTC. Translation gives CASRQVLMGEQYF.

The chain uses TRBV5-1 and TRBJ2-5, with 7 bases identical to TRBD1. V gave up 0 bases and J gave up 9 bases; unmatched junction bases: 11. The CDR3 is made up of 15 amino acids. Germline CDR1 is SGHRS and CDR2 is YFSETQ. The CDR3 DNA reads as TGCGCCAGCAGCTTGGAAGCAGGGGGACGGGTACCCCAGTACTTC. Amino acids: CASSLEAGGRVPQYF.

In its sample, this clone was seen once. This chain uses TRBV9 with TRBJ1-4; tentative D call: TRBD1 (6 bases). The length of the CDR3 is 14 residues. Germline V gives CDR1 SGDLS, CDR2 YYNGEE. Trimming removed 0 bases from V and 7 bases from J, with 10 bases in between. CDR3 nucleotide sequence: TGTGCCAGCAGCGTAGGGGGGCGAAGTGAAAAACTGTTTTTT. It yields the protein CASSVGGRSEKLFF.

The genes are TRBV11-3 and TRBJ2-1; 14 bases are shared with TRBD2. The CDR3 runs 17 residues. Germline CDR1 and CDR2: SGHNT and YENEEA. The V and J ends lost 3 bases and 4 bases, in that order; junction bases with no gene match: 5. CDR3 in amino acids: CASSFRGTSGGYNEQFF. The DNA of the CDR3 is TGTGCCAGCAGCTTTAGGGGGACTAGCGGGGGATACAATGAGCAGTTCTTC.

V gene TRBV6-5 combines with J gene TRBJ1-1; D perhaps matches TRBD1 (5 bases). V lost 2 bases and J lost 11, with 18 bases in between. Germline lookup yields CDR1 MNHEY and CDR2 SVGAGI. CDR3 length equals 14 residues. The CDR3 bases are TGTGCCAGCAGTTACGCCATTGACAGACAAAAGGCTTTCTTT. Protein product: CASSYAIDRQKAFF.

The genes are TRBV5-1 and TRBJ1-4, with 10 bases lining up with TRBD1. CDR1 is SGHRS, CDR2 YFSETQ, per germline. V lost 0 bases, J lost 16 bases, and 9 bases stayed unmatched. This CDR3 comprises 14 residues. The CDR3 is CASSLAPGQGYPFF. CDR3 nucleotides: TGCGCCAGCAGCTTGGCCCCGGGACAGGGGTACCCGTTTTTT.

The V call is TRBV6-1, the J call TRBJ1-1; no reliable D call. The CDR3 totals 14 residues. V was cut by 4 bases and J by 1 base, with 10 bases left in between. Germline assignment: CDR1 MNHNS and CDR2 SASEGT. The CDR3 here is CASSVLTANTEAFF. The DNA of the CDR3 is TGTGCCAGCAGTGTACTGACGGCGAACACTGAAGCTTTCTTT.

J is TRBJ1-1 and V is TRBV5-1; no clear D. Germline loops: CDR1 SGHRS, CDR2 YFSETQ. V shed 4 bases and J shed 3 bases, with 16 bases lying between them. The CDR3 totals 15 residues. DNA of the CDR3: TGCGCCAGCAGCAAAACAGTGCTCGGGGACACTGAAGCTTTCTTT. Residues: CASSKTVLGDTEAFF.

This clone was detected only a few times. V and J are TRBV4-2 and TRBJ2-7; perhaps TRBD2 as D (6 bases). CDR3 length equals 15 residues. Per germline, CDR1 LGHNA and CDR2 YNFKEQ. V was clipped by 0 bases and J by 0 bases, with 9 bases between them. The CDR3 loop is CASSQDGGSSYEQYF. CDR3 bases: TGTGCCAGCAGCCAAGATGGAGGGAGCTCCTACGAGCAGTACTTC.

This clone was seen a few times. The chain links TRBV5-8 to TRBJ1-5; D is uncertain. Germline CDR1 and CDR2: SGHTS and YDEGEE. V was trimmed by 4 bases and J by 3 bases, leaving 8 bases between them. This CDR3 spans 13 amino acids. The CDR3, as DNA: TGTGCCAGCAGCCCCGGCCTCAATCAGCCCCAGCATTTT. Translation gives CASSPGLNQPQHF.

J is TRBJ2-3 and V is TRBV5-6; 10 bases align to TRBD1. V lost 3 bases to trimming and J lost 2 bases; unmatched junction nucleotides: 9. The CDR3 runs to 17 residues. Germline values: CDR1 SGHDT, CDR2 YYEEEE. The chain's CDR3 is CASSSTGQGGSTDTQYF. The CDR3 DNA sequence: TGTGCCAGCAGCTCAACCGGACAGGGGGGCTCCACAGATACGCAGTATTTT.

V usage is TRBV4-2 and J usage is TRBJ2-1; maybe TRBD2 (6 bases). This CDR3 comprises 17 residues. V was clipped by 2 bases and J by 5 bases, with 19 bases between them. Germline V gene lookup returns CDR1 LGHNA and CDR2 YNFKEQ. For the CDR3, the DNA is TGTGCCAGCAGCCAAAGTTTCGCGGGCGGGGTAGACAATGAGCAGTTCTTC. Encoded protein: CASSQSFAGGVDNEQFF.

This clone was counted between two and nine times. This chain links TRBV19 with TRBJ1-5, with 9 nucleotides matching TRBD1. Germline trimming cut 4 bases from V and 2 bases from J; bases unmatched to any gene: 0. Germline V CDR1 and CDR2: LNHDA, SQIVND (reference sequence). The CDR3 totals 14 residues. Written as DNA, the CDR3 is TGTGCCAGTAGTAGGACAGGGGGCAATCAGCCCCAGCATTTT. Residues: CASSRTGGNQPQHF.

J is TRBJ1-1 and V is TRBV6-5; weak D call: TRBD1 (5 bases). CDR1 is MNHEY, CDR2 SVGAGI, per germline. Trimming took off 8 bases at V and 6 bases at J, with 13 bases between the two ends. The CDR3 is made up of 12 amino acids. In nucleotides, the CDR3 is TGTGCCAGCGGCCGGGGGGAGTCTGAAGCTTTCTTT. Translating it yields CASGRGESEAFF.

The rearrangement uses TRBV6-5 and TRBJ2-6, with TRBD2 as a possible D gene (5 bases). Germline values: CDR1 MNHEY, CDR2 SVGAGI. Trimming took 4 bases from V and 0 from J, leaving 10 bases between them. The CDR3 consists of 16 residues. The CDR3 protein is CASSSYRDSGANVLTF. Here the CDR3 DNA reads TGTGCCAGCAGTTCATACCGGGACTCTGGGGCCAACGTCCTGACTTTC.

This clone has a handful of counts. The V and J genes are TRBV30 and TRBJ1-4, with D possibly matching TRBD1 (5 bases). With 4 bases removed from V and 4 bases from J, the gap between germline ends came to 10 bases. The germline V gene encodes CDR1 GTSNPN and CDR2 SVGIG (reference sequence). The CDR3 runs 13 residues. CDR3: CAWTGQGNEKLFF. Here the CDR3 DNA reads TGTGCCTGGACAGGCCAGGGTAATGAAAAACTGTTTTTT.

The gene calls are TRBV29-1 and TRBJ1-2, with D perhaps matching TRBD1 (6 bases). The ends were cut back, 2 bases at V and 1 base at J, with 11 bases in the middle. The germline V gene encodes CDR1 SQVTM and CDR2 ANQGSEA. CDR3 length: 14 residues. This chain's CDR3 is CSVENRELNYGYTF. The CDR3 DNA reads TGCAGCGTTGAAAACAGGGAGCTTAACTATGGCTACACCTTC. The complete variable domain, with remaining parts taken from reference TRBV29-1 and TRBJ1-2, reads SAVISQKPSRDICQRGTSLTIQCQVDSQVTMMFWYRQQPGQSLTLIATANQGSEATYESGFVIDKFPISRPNLTFSTLTVSNMSPEDSSIYLCSVENRELNYGYTFGSGTRLTVV.

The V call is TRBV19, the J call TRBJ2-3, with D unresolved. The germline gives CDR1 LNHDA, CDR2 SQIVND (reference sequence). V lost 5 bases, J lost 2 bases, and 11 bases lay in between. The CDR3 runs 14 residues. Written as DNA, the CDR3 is TGTGCCAGTAGTCGATGGCCTAACACAGATACGCAGTATTTT. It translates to CASSRWPNTDTQYF. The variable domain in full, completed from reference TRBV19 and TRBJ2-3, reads DGGITQSPKYLFRKEGQNVTLSCEQNLNHDAMYWYRQDPGQGLRLIYYSQIVNDFQKGDIAEGYSVSREKKESFPLTVTSAQKNPTAFYLCASSRWPNTDTQYFGPGTRLTVL.